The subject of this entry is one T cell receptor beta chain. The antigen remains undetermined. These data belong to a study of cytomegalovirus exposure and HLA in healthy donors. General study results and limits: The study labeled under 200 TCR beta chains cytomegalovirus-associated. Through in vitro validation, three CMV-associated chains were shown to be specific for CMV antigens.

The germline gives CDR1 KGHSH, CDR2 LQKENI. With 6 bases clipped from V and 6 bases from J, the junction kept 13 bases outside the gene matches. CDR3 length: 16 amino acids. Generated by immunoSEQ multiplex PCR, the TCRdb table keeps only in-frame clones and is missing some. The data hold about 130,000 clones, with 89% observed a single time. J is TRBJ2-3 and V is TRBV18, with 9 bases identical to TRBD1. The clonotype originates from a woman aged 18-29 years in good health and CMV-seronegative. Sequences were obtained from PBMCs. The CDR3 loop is CASSPAEGQGYDTQYF. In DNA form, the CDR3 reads TGTGCCAGCTCCCCTGCCGAGGGACAGGGATACGATACGCAGTATTTT.